Listed below are T cell receptor beta chains from one sample, sequenced in a study of identical twins. MiXCR, applied by TCRdb to the 5' RACE reads, yields one record per CDR3 protein. The sample holds about 920,000 distinct CDR3 sequences, 9% to 15% seen once. This sample was shared with a second study, whose subject was yellow fever vaccine responses in identical twins.

The sample was PBMCs. These receptors originate from a woman aged 18-30 years in good health. CDR3s include the opening cysteine and the closing phenylalanine or tryptophan. The D gene is left open where the match is weak. Only some rows state a clone size, as once, few, many or a class for expanded clones.

abundance	d_gene	v_gene	j_gene	CDR3nt	CDR3aa
few	TRBD2	TRBV20-1	TRBJ2-3	TGCAGTGCTAGAGTGGGGGTGACTAGCGGCACAGATACGCAGTATTTT	CSARVGVTSGTDTQYF
many	TRBD1	TRBV7-9	TRBJ1-4	TGTGCCAGCAGCGACGGGTCGACAGGGCGGGAAAAACTGTTTTTT	CASSDGSTGREKLFF
-	-	TRBV9	TRBJ1-4	TGTGCCAGCAGCGTAGCGAATGGTGCAACTAATGAAAAACTGTTTTTT	CASSVANGATNEKLFF
few	-	TRBV20-1	TRBJ1-1	TGCAGTGCTAACCGGCCGGGAATGCACACTGAAGCTTTCTTT	CSANRPGMHTEAFF
many	TRBD1	TRBV14	TRBJ2-3	TGTGCCAGCAGCCTCGACAGGGGTAGCACAGATACGCAGTATTTT	CASSLDRGSTDTQYF
few	TRBD1	TRBV27	TRBJ1-1	TGTGCCAGCAAGGGACAGGGTTTCTTTAACACTGAAGCTTTCTTT	CASKGQGFFNTEAFF
-	-	TRBV3-1	TRBJ2-3	TGTGCCAGCAGCCAAGATACGGGGAGGAGCACAGATACGCAGTATTTT	CASSQDTGRSTDTQYF
few	TRBD2	TRBV6-5	TRBJ2-7	TGTGCCAGCAGTTACTTAAGCGGGAGGACCTACGAGCAGTACTTC	CASSYLSGRTYEQYF
many	-	TRBV6-1	TRBJ2-2	TGTGCCAGCACCAGGGGAACTTACACCGGGGAGCTGTTTTTT	CASTRGTYTGELFF
-	-	TRBV12-3/TRBV12-4	TRBJ2-2	TGTGCCAGCTGCCCCCGTTCGGGGGCCATAAGCACCGGGGAGCTGTTTTTT	CASCPRSGAISTGELFF
many	-	TRBV20-1	TRBJ2-3	TGCAGTGCTATTAGGCGGAGCCTAAGCACAGATACGCAGTATTTT	CSAIRRSLSTDTQYF
few	TRBD2	TRBV5-1	TRBJ2-3	TGCGCCAGCAACACCGGGACTAGCGGGGGGGCTACAGATACGCAGTATTTT	CASNTGTSGGATDTQYF
-	-	TRBV2	TRBJ2-5	TGTGCCAGCAGGCGGGAAGTATTAGAAGAGACCCAGTACTTC	CASRREVLEETQYF
-	-	TRBV10-3	TRBJ2-2	TGTGCCATCAGATTCGGGGCCGGGGAGCTGTTTTTT	CAIRFGAGELFF
few	-	TRBV28	TRBJ2-1	TGTGCCAGCAGTTTGTGGCGGGGAGGGGGCAATGAGCAGTTCTTC	CASSLWRGGGNEQFF
-	-	TRBV6-1	TRBJ1-6	TGTGCCAGCAGTGCAACCGACAGTTACTATAATTCACCCCTCCACTTT	CASSATDSYYNSPLHF
few	-	TRBV12-3/TRBV12-4	TRBJ2-7	TGTGCCAGCAGTTTAGCGGAAGGGTTTTACGAGCAGTACTTC	CASSLAEGFYEQYF
-	-	TRBV20-1	TRBJ2-1	TGCAGTGCTGTCAGCCTTACTCCTTTTAGGGAGCAGTTCTTC	CSAVSLTPFREQFF
few	-	TRBV29-1	TRBJ2-3	TGCAGCGTTGACAGGCTCCCCCGGACAGATACGCAGTATTTT	CSVDRLPRTDTQYF
-	-	TRBV28	TRBJ2-1	TGTGCCAGCAGCGTCGGGGGTTTTAGGAATGAGCAGTTCTTC	CASSVGGFRNEQFF
-	-	TRBV5-1	TRBJ2-1	TGCGCCAGCAGTACTTTGGAGGGCAGGGAGGCTGAGCAGTTCTTC	CASSTLEGREAEQFF
-	-	TRBV7-8	TRBJ2-7	TGTGCCAGCAGCCAGAAAAGAGGGCCAGTTTACGAGCAGTACTTC	CASSQKRGPVYEQYF
few	TRBD2	TRBV5-5	TRBJ2-7	TGTGCCAGCAGCGCCTCCGGGACTAGCGTTTACGAGCAGTACTTC	CASSASGTSVYEQYF
few	TRBD2	TRBV20-1	TRBJ2-1	TGCAGTGCTACCACTAGCGGGAAGATTGGGAATGAGCAGTTCTTC	CSATTSGKIGNEQFF
-	TRBD2	TRBV7-9	TRBJ2-3	TGTGCCAGCAGCTTATTTCTAGCGGGGGCCACAGATACGCAGTATTTT	CASSLFLAGATDTQYF
few	-	TRBV24-1	TRBJ2-1	TGTGCCACCAGGACTCCGGGACGGCATATGACCAATGAGCAGTTCTTC	CATRTPGRHMTNEQFF
-	TRBD1	TRBV29-1	TRBJ2-5	TGCAGCGTTGCTGGACAGGGGGCGCATGTAGAGACCCAGTACTTC	CSVAGQGAHVETQYF
few	TRBD1	TRBV25-1	TRBJ2-7	TGTGCCAGCAGTGGACAGGGGGCGCAACGAGAGCAGTACTTC	CASSGQGAQREQYF
-	-	TRBV25-1	TRBJ2-3	TGTGCCAGCAGTGGAGGGGCCTCCCTGGTGTATACTAGCACAGATACGCAGTATTTT	CASSGGASLVYTSTDTQYF
-	-	TRBV18	TRBJ1-5	TGTGCCAGCTCACCAGCGGTGGGCAGGCCCAATCAGCCCCAGCATTTT	CASSPAVGRPNQPQHF
few	-	TRBV7-9	TRBJ1-2	TGTGCCAGCAGCAAAGGGGGTTCAGCTAACTATGGCTACACCTTC	CASSKGGSANYGYTF
few	TRBD2	TRBV27	TRBJ2-1	TGTGCCAGCAGTCCAGGGACTAAGAGCTACAATGAGCAGTTCTTC	CASSPGTKSYNEQFF
many	TRBD1	TRBV2	TRBJ2-4	TGTGCCAGCGGACAGGGGTTGGCCAAAAACATTCAGTACTTC	CASGQGLAKNIQYF
-	-	TRBV7-2	TRBJ1-1	TGTGCCAGCAGCCGGGTAGTTGGAAACACTGAAGCTTTCTTT	CASSRVVGNTEAFF
-	-	TRBV13	TRBJ1-1	TGTGCCAGCAGCCCCGAGTGGGGATGGCCTGAAGCTTTCTTT	CASSPEWGWPEAFF
few	-	TRBV5-5	TRBJ2-5	TGTGCCAGCAGCTTGGCCGTGATCGCTGGGTGGCAAGAGACCCAGTACTTC	CASSLAVIAGWQETQYF
many	TRBD2	TRBV20-1	TRBJ2-7	TGCAGTGCTAGAGATCCTGCCGGGACTACAACCTACGAGCAGTACTTC	CSARDPAGTTTYEQYF
few	-	TRBV10-2	TRBJ1-5	TGCGCCAGCAGTGAGTCTGGAGGCAGAAATCAGCCCCAGCATTTT	CASSESGGRNQPQHF
many	-	TRBV7-9	TRBJ1-1	TGTGCCAGCAGCTCCGCGACAGGAATGAACACTGAAGCTTTCTTT	CASSSATGMNTEAFF
few	-	TRBV29-1	TRBJ2-3	TGCAGCGTGGTCATAGATACGCAGTATTTT	CSVVIDTQYF
-	-	TRBV28	TRBJ2-4	TGTGCCAGCAGTTTTGAGGGCAAAGCCAAAAACATTCAGTACTTC	CASSFEGKAKNIQYF
many	-	TRBV3-1	TRBJ1-5	TGTGCCAGCAGCCTGCCAGGGAATCAGCCCCAGCATTTT	CASSLPGNQPQHF
-	-	TRBV7-9	TRBJ2-5	TGTGCCAGCAGCCGAGTTATATTTGAAGAGACCCAGTACTTC	CASSRVIFEETQYF
many	-	TRBV28	TRBJ1-4	TGTGCCAGCAGTCGGGGAACTAATGAAAAACTGTTTTTT	CASSRGTNEKLFF
-	-	TRBV20-1	TRBJ2-1	TGCAGTGCTCCGGGATTTAGCTCCTACAATGAGCAGTTCTTC	CSAPGFSSYNEQFF
-	-	TRBV29-1	TRBJ1-2	TGCAGCGTTGAGCAGAATAACTATGGCTACACCTTC	CSVEQNNYGYTF
-	-	TRBV3-1	TRBJ2-1	TGTGCCAGCAGCCAAGATTCAAGTGAGCAGTTCTTC	CASSQDSSEQFF
many	TRBD1	TRBV12-3/TRBV12-4	TRBJ1-6	TGTGCCAGCAGCGGACAGGGTTATAATTCACCCCTCCACTTT	CASSGQGYNSPLHF
few	-	TRBV4-1	TRBJ1-5	TGCGCCAGCAGCCATAACGGGCAGGCGGCTCAGCCCCAGCATTTT	CASSHNGQAAQPQHF
few	TRBD1	TRBV7-9	TRBJ2-1	TGTGCCAGCAGCTTAGGGTGGGACAGGGGGAACCAAGAGCAGTTCTTC	CASSLGWDRGNQEQFF
-	TRBD2	TRBV7-3	TRBJ2-1	TGTGCCAGCAGTCCCCGCGGGAGGTTAGCCTCCTACAATGAGCAGTTCTTC	CASSPRGRLASYNEQFF
many	-	TRBV5-1	TRBJ1-1	TGTGCCAGCAGCTTAGTCGGAAGGGTTAACACTGAAGCTTTCTTT	CASSLVGRVNTEAFF
-	TRBD2	TRBV5-1	TRBJ2-6	TGCGCCAGCAGGCCAGCGGGAGGGCCGAACTCTGGGGCCAACGTCCTGACTTTC	CASRPAGGPNSGANVLTF
many	-	TRBV10-3	TRBJ2-2	TGTGCCATCACCGACAGGGAGGCCGGGGAGCTGTTTTTT	CAITDREAGELFF
few	-	TRBV11-2	TRBJ1-4	TGTGCCAGCAGTCCCTGGCCGGTTAAGGGTAATGAAAAACTGTTTTTT	CASSPWPVKGNEKLFF